These 22 T cell receptor beta chains were all obtained from the same sample, sequenced in a study of long-term antiretroviral therapy in people with HIV. Survey-level immunoSEQ v3.0 assays were run. The assay was immunoSEQ multiplex PCR, and TCRdb's table has in-frame clones only and misses some. The table shows tens of thousands of clones, with around 80% occurring only once. The sample consisted of unsorted PBMCs, taken 0.6 years after starting antiretroviral therapy. Source of these receptors: a man younger than 35 with HIV.

Note on this clone: An end of the junction differs from the germline gene, which may be a read error. The rearrangement joins TRBV7-9 to TRBJ2-2; tentatively, D is TRBD2 (6 bases). The CDR3 runs to 12 residues. In germline, CDR1 is SEHNR, CDR2 FQNEAQ (reference sequence). The chain's CDR3 is CASVPPMGGLFF. The CDR3 nucleotides read TGTGCCAGCGTACCTCCAATGGGGGGGCTGTTTTTT.

The chain is built from TRBV7-3 and TRBJ2-3; D is perhaps TRBD2 (5 bases). V was shortened by 3 bases and J by 0 bases, with 7 bases between the two germline ends. This CDR3 is built from 14 residues. In germline, CDR1 is SGHTA, CDR2 FQGTGA. In DNA, the CDR3 is TGTGCCAGCAGCTTTAGCGAGAGCACAGATACGCAGTATTTT. This encodes CASSFSESTDTQYF.

The CDR3 sequence: CASSTMTGHEQYF. Written as DNA, the CDR3 is TGTGCCAGCAGCACCATGACGGGCCACGAGCAGTACTTC. The J gene is TRBJ2-7, the V gene TRBV7-2; D not resolved. There are 13 residues in the CDR3. The germline CDR1 and CDR2 sequences are SGHTA and FQGNSA. Trimming pared 5 bases from V and 5 bases from J, leaving 13 bases between.

This clone showed up just a few times. The chain recombines TRBV19 with TRBJ2-7; 8 bases fit TRBD1. J lost 4 bases, V lost 5 bases, and 7 bases had no gene match. The CDR3 is 14 residues long. The V gene's germline CDR1 is LNHDA and CDR2 SQIVND (reference sequence). The DNA of the CDR3 is TGTGCCAGTAGTCCCGACAGGGGTGGGTACGAGCAGTACTTC. The encoded protein is CASSPDRGGYEQYF.

This clone was observed a single time. The V gene is TRBV29-1, the J gene TRBJ2-7; 9 bases fit TRBD1. The germline gives CDR1 SQVTM, CDR2 ANQGSEA. This CDR3 comprises 14 residues. V shed 1 base, J shed 2 bases, and the junction held 3 bases outside the gene matches. CDR3 bases: TGCAGCGTTGAAGGGGGGACAGGGACCTACGAGCAGTACTTC. It translates to CSVEGGTGTYEQYF.

This sequence joins TRBV11-2 and TRBJ2-1; D unresolved. V lost 2 bases to trimming and J lost 9 bases, with 17 bases between them. Germline values: CDR1 SGHAT, CDR2 FQNNGV. There are 15 residues in the CDR3. The CDR3 DNA follows: TGTGCCAGCAGCTTAACGGTGTATAGGGCCGGTGAGCAGTTCTTC. Translating gives CASSLTVYRAGEQFF. The variable domain in full, with the rest retrieved from reference TRBV11-2 and TRBJ2-1, is EAGVAQSPRYKIIEKRQSVAFWCNPISGHATLYWYQQILGQGPKLLIQFQNNGVVDDSQLPKDRFSAERLKGVDSTLKIQPAKLEDSAVYLCASSLTVYRAGEQFFGPGTRLTVL.

V gene TRBV9 combines with J gene TRBJ2-7; 8 bases map to TRBD1. Germline V lookup: CDR1 SGDLS, CDR2 YYNGEE. The ends lost 4 bases at V and 3 bases at J; junction bases unmatched: 6. This CDR3 has 14 residues. The CDR3 coding sequence is TGTGCCAGCAGCCCAAGACAGGGGATCTACGAGCAGTACTTC. As protein: CASSPRQGIYEQYF.

This sequence joins TRBV28 and TRBJ2-7; TRBD2 agrees at 9 bases. Trimming cost V 2 bases and J 2 bases; bases outside gene matches: 7. The CDR3 extends over 16 amino acids. In germline, CDR1 is MDHEN, CDR2 SYDVKM. The CDR3 region has the DNA TGTGCCAGCAGTTTAGGGACTAGCCGCCCCCCCTACGAGCAGTACTTC. Its protein is CASSLGTSRPPYEQYF.

This chain uses TRBV7-8 with TRBJ2-7; the D gene is possibly TRBD1 (6 bases). Germline V CDR1 and CDR2: SGHVS, FQNEAQ. The V end was cut by 1 base, the J end by 2 bases, with 9 bases between. The CDR3 contains 14 residues. This CDR3 reads CASSLVSGAYEQYF. In DNA, the CDR3 is TGTGCCAGCAGCTTAGTCTCAGGGGCCTACGAGCAGTACTTC.

V is TRBV28 and J is TRBJ2-7, with D possibly TRBD2 on 5 matching bases. The ends were cut back, 8 bases at V and 0 bases at J, with 14 bases in the middle. The germline V gene has CDR1 MDHEN and CDR2 SYDVKM. There are 14 residues in the CDR3. CDR3 nucleotides: TGTGCCAGCGAGGGATTCGGCCCCTCCTACGAGCAGTACTTC. The encoded protein is CASEGFGPSYEQYF.

The genes are TRBV15 and TRBJ1-2; D ambiguous. This CDR3 is built from 16 residues. The germline V gene encodes CDR1 LNHNV and CDR2 YYDKDF (reference sequence). Trimming took off 0 bases at V and 7 bases at J, with 18 bases between the two ends. This CDR3 reads CATSRDYPRGWGGYTF. CDR3 coding DNA: TGTGCCACCAGCAGAGATTACCCCCGCGGTTGGGGTGGCTACACCTTC.

The gene calls are TRBV15 and TRBJ2-5, with no clear D. The CDR3 runs to 13 residues. Trimming took 0 bases from V and 5 from J, leaving 7 bases between them. CDR1 and CDR2 from the germline V gene are LNHNV and YYDKDF (reference sequence). The CDR3 here is CATSRDSEETQYF. The CDR3 coding sequence is TGTGCCACCAGCAGAGATTCCGAGGAGACCCAGTACTTC.

This chain uses TRBV7-2 with TRBJ2-3; TRBD2 aligns across 10 bases. V shed 5 bases and J 6 bases; nucleotides not matched to a gene: 8. Per germline, CDR1 SGHTA and CDR2 FQGNSA. The CDR3 contains 15 residues. The CDR3 bases are TGTGCCAGCAGCCCTACGACTAGCGGGTCTGATACGCAGTATTTT. Encoded protein: CASSPTTSGSDTQYF.

CDR3 sequence reads: CASSPEPEGTEAFF. In DNA form, the CDR3 reads TGTGCCAGCAGCCCAGAACCGGAGGGCACTGAAGCTTTCTTT. This chain uses TRBV9 with TRBJ1-1; D unresolved. The V end lost 4 bases, the J end lost 4 bases, and 14 bases lay between the germline ends. CDR1 and CDR2 (germline): SGDLS, YYNGEE. The CDR3 consists of 14 residues.

This clone is categorized as large. This chain joins TRBV6-5 and TRBJ2-7; D is perhaps TRBD1 (7 bases). CDR1 is MNHEY, CDR2 SVGAGI, per germline. The CDR3 consists of 14 residues. V shed 2 bases and J shed 4 bases, with 12 bases lying between them. CDR3 nucleotides: TGTGCCAGCAGTTACGGAGGGGGCGGTTACGAGCAGTACTTC. Amino acids: CASSYGGGGYEQYF.

The V call is TRBV27, the J call TRBJ2-2; 8 bases line up with TRBD2. Losses at the gene ends were 4 bases for V and 2 bases for J; bases not matched to a gene: 9. This CDR3 comprises 17 residues. From germline, CDR1 is MNHEY and CDR2 SMNVEV (reference sequence). The CDR3: CASSSSGGGGNTGELFF. CDR3 coding DNA: TGTGCCAGCAGTTCCAGCGGGGGTGGGGGTAACACCGGGGAGCTGTTTTTT.

This chain joins TRBV2 and TRBJ1-5; unclear D gene. The germline gives CDR1 SNHLY, CDR2 FYNNEI. This CDR3 has 12 amino acids. V lost 6 bases to trimming and J lost 11 bases, with 14 bases between them. CDR3 sequence: CASRLYVGAQHF. The CDR3 DNA is TGTGCCAGCAGATTATATGTCGGGGCCCAGCATTTT. Full variable domain (outside the CDR3, taken from reference TRBV2 and TRBJ1-5): EPEVTQTPSHQVTQMGQEVILRCVPISNHLYFYWYRQILGQKVEFLVSFYNNEISEKSEIFDDQFSVERPDGSNFTLKIRSTKLEDSAMYFCASRLYVGAQHFGDGTRLSIL.

The chain has TRBV4-3 and TRBJ2-7, with TRBD2 identical over 9 bases. Germline V CDR1 and CDR2: LGHNA, YSLEER. CDR3 size: 14 residues. With 5 bases clipped from V and 4 bases from J, the junction kept 6 bases outside the gene matches. The CDR3 here is CASSRLAGDYEQYF. CDR3 bases: TGCGCCAGCAGCAGATTAGCGGGAGATTACGAGCAGTACTTC.

The chain employs TRBV12-5 and TRBJ2-1; TRBD2 agrees at 10 bases. Germline trimming cut 6 bases from V and 5 bases from J; bases unmatched to any gene: 4. Germline CDR1 LGHNT, CDR2 FRNRAP. The CDR3 length is 14 residues. The CDR3, as DNA: TGTGCTAGTGGAGGTAGCGGGAGGAACAATGAGCAGTTCTTC. This encodes CASGGSGRNNEQFF.

The chain combines TRBV2 with TRBJ2-1; a weak D match, TRBD2 (6 bases). The CDR3 totals 11 residues. Per the germline V gene, CDR1 is SNHLY and CDR2 is FYNNEI. Trimming cost V 6 bases and J 7 bases, with 7 bases left between them. CDR3 sequence: CASRGLNEQFF. The CDR3 bases are TGTGCCAGCAGGGGACTTAATGAGCAGTTCTTC. Drawing the rest from reference TRBV2 and TRBJ2-1, the complete variable domain is EPEVTQTPSHQVTQMGQEVILRCVPISNHLYFYWYRQILGQKVEFLVSFYNNEISEKSEIFDDQFSVERPDGSNFTLKIRSTKLEDSAMYFCASRGLNEQFFGPGTRLTVL.

The chain employs TRBV5-1 and TRBJ1-1; TRBD1 agrees at 8 bases. The CDR3 has 13 residues. Trimming cost V 2 bases and J 5 bases; bases outside gene matches: 2. CDR1 SGHRS and CDR2 YFSETQ come from the germline V gene. CDR3 in amino acids: CASSFTGGTEAFF. The CDR3 DNA reads as TGCGCCAGCAGCTTTACAGGGGGAACTGAAGCTTTCTTT.

The V and J genes are TRBV19 and TRBJ2-1, with D tentatively TRBD2 (6 bases). From germline, CDR1 is LNHDA and CDR2 SQIVND (reference sequence). The CDR3 sequence is 14 residues long. V lost 3 bases to trimming and J lost 0 bases, with 6 bases between them. CDR3 nucleotide sequence: TGTGCCAGTAGTATGGGGGGCTCCTACAATGAGCAGTTCTTC. This sequence encodes CASSMGGSYNEQFF.